These 28 T cell receptor beta chains were all obtained from the same sample, sequenced in a study of early T cells in non-severe SARS-CoV-2 infection. TCRdb independently ran MiXCR on the 5' RACE reads; one entry per CDR3 protein. Seen here are over 90,000 distinct CDR3 sequences, 10% to 15% observed once, and the top ten hold around 4.8%. Here the sequenced sample was whole blood, taken at baseline. The source is an adult who was a healthcare worker with PCR-confirmed SARS-CoV-2 infection or an uninfected control (not recorded which).

The gene calls are TRBV24-1 and TRBJ2-2; maybe TRBD2 (5 bases). This CDR3 has 15 residues. Germline lookup yields CDR1 KGHDR and CDR2 SFDVKD. V gave up 3 bases and J gave up 5 bases, with 12 bases separating them. The CDR3 DNA reads as TGTGCCACCAGTGATGGGAGACTGCCGACCGGGGAGCTGTTTTTT. Its translation: CATSDGRLPTGELFF.

This clonotype has more than one count but fewer than ten. The rearrangement joins TRBV7-3 to TRBJ2-2, with D unresolved. V was pared by 5 bases and J by 6 bases, with 16 bases between. The CDR3 has 15 amino acids. Germline V lookup: CDR1 SGHTA, CDR2 FQGTGA. CDR3 in amino acids: CASSPRKSTPGELFF. CDR3 coding DNA: TGTGCCAGCAGCCCGCGTAAAAGCACGCCCGGGGAGCTGTTTTTT.

The chain has TRBV10-1 and TRBJ2-2; D might be TRBD1 (6 bases). The CDR3 extends over 14 amino acids. V lost 5 bases and J 4 bases, leaving 11 bases between the germline ends. The germline CDR1 and CDR2 sequences are WNHNN and SYGVQD (reference sequence). CDR3 in amino acids: CASSTTGSTGELFF. CDR3 DNA: TGCGCCAGCAGTACGACAGGTTCCACCGGGGAGCTGTTTTTT.

This chain connects TRBV19 to TRBJ2-1, with a tentative D call TRBD2 (6 bases). The CDR3 length is 15 residues. V lost 5 bases to trimming and J lost 0 bases, with 11 bases between them. CDR1 LNHDA and CDR2 SQIVND come from the germline V gene (reference sequence). This CDR3 is CASSASGHSYNEQFF. In nucleotides, the CDR3 is TGTGCCAGTAGTGCAAGCGGGCACTCCTACAATGAGCAGTTCTTC.

The chain employs TRBV6-1 and TRBJ2-1; 9 positions match TRBD2. Trimming took 7 bases from V and 3 from J; bases not matched to a gene: 7. The germline V gene encodes CDR1 MNHNS and CDR2 SASEGT. This CDR3 spans 15 amino acids. The CDR3 DNA follows: TGTGCCAGCACCGCGGGGCGGGGGGGCTACAATGAGCAGTTCTTC. Translated, it gives CASTAGRGGYNEQFF.

J is TRBJ2-5 and V is TRBV7-2; maybe TRBD1 (6 bases). The V gene lost 1 base and the J gene lost 3 bases, with 12 bases spanning the gap. Germline lookup yields CDR1 SGHTA and CDR2 FQGNSA. This CDR3 spans 15 amino acids. This CDR3 is CASSLGGTGKETQYF. CDR3 coding DNA: TGTGCCAGCAGCTTAGGGGGAACAGGGAAAGAGACCCAGTACTTC.

This clonotype was seen a handful of times. The chain links TRBV30 to TRBJ2-7, with D possibly being TRBD2 (5 bases). Germline assignment: CDR1 GTSNPN and CDR2 SVGIG (reference sequence). This CDR3 is 13 amino acids long. V was shortened by 8 bases and J by 1 base, with 15 bases between the two germline ends. This CDR3 reads CALGDDRSYEQYF. CDR3 nucleotide sequence: TGTGCCCTGGGAGATGACCGGTCCTACGAGCAGTACTTC. Full variable domain (rest looked up from reference TRBV30 and TRBJ2-7): SQTIHQWPATLVQPVGSPLSLECTVEGTSNPNLYWYRQAAGRGLQLLFYSVGIGQISSEVPQNLSASRPQDRQFILSSKKLLLSDSGFYLCALGDDRSYEQYFGPGTRLTVT.

The sample holds a few counts of this clonotype. The rearrangement links TRBV2 to TRBJ2-1, with D possibly called TRBD1 or TRBD2 (6 bases each). Between the trimmed V and J ends, which lost 3 bases and 2 bases, there was a span of 11 bases. The V gene's germline CDR1 is SNHLY and CDR2 FYNNEI. The CDR3 is 15 amino acids. The CDR3 sequence: CASSDRGAAYNEQFF. In DNA, the CDR3 is TGTGCCAGCAGTGATAGGGGGGCGGCCTACAATGAGCAGTTCTTC. The full variable domain, with the rest looked up from reference TRBV2 and TRBJ2-1, is EPEVTQTPSHQVTQMGQEVILRCVPISNHLYFYWYRQILGQKVEFLVSFYNNEISEKSEIFDDQFSVERPDGSNFTLKIRSTKLEDSAMYFCASSDRGAAYNEQFFGPGTRLTVL.

The chain couples TRBV12-3 or TRBV12-4 to TRBJ2-3; 8 bases align to TRBD2. J was trimmed by 3 bases and V by 5 bases; bases with no gene match: 4. The CDR3 covers 14 residues. CDR3 sequence: CASSPGLVTDTQYF. DNA of the CDR3: TGTGCCAGCAGTCCGGGACTAGTTACAGATACGCAGTATTTT.

This clonotype was detected only a few times. The chain has TRBV30 and TRBJ1-2; possible D gene TRBD1, 6 bases. CDR1 and CDR2 from the germline V gene are GTSNPN and SVGIG (reference sequence). CDR3 length equals 16 residues. Trimming stripped 3 bases from V and 3 bases from J, with 20 bases between. The CDR3 sequence: CAWSPDDTGMDYGYTF. Here the CDR3 DNA reads TGTGCCTGGAGCCCTGATGATACAGGGATGGACTATGGCTACACCTTC.

This chain links TRBV27 with TRBJ2-5; 9 nucleotides line up with TRBD2. Looked up from germline, CDR1 is MNHEY and CDR2 is SMNVEV (reference sequence). The CDR3 sequence is 18 residues long. Unmatched junction bases numbered 13, after V lost 3 bases and J lost 2 bases. DNA for the CDR3: TGTGCCAGCAGTTTTGCGGGGGGGACGTACTTGGGACAAGAGACCCAGTACTTC. It codes for CASSFAGGTYLGQETQYF.

There are a few counts of this clonotype. J is TRBJ1-5 and V is TRBV10-3, with no clear D. Trimming removed 2 bases at V and 2 bases at J, with 7 bases between. Germline CDR1 is ENHRY and CDR2 is SYGVKD. This CDR3 is 14 amino acids long. The CDR3, as DNA: TGTGCCATCAGTGAGCGGGGAGGCAATCAGCCCCAGCATTTT. This translates into CAISERGGNQPQHF.

This clonotype was observed many times. The chain combines TRBV4-2 with TRBJ1-3; TRBD1 matches 7 bases. Germline loops: CDR1 LGHNA, CDR2 YNFKEQ. The CDR3 covers 21 residues. V lost 0 bases to trimming and J lost 0 bases; unmatched junction nucleotides: 17. CDR3 loop: CASSQEIVGRGRLSSGNTIYF. CDR3 sequence (DNA): TGTGCCAGCAGCCAAGAAATAGTCGGCAGGGGGAGACTCAGCTCTGGAAACACCATATATTTT.

This clonotype was counted many times. The chain employs TRBV10-3 and TRBJ1-1, with TRBD1 matching 7 bases. V lost 8 bases and J lost 3; bases outside the gene matches: 3. Germline V gene lookup returns CDR1 ENHRY and CDR2 SYGVKD. The CDR3 extends over 12 amino acids. CDR3 bases: TGTGCCATCCGACAGGGAGACACTGAAGCTTTCTTT. Protein: CAIRQGDTEAFF.

This clonotype was seen many times. The CDR3 is CAWSRPTYEQYF. CDR3 DNA sequence: TGTGCCTGGAGTCGTCCCACCTACGAGCAGTACTTC. The rearrangement uses TRBV30 and TRBJ2-7, with unresolved D. Trimming left V 2 bases short and J 2 bases short, with 7 bases between. The germline CDR1 and CDR2 sequences are GTSNPN and SVGIG (reference sequence). There are 12 residues in the CDR3. Variable domain in full (rest from reference TRBV30 and TRBJ2-7): SQTIHQWPATLVQPVGSPLSLECTVEGTSNPNLYWYRQAAGRGLQLLFYSVGIGQISSEVPQNLSASRPQDRQFILSSKKLLLSDSGFYLCAWSRPTYEQYFGPGTRLTVT.

This clonotype was counted only a few times. This chain connects TRBV4-1 to TRBJ2-3; possibly TRBD1 for D (6 bases). Trimming pared 8 bases from V and 0 bases from J, leaving 15 bases between. The CDR3 is 15 residues long. Germline V gene data show CDR1 as MGHRA and CDR2 as YSYEKL. CDR3: CASPGQRESTDTQYF. The CDR3 coding sequence is TGCGCCAGCCCCGGACAGCGAGAAAGCACAGATACGCAGTATTTT.

V gene TRBV25-1 combines with J gene TRBJ2-1; 8 positions agree with TRBD1. Per the germline V gene, CDR1 is MGHDK and CDR2 is SYGVNS. CDR3 length equals 14 residues. V trimming: 5 bases; J trimming: 2 bases; junction bases outside the gene matches: 2. CDR3 sequence reads: CASSRTGPYNEQFF. Here the CDR3 DNA reads TGTGCCAGCAGTAGGACAGGGCCCTACAATGAGCAGTTCTTC.

This clonotype was detected only a few times. The chain joins TRBV9 to TRBJ2-3, with a possible D match to TRBD2 (6 bases). V lost 4 bases and J lost 4, with 19 bases in between. Germline V gives CDR1 SGDLS, CDR2 YYNGEE. This CDR3 comprises 16 residues. DNA for the CDR3: TGTGCCAGCAGCCCCCACCCGGGACTTGACGCAGATACGCAGTATTTT. The encoded protein is CASSPHPGLDADTQYF.

V gene TRBV30 combines with J gene TRBJ1-5, with D unclear. The CDR3 is made up of 14 amino acids. Germline CDR1 is GTSNPN and CDR2 is SVGIG (reference sequence). V was trimmed by 5 bases and J by 1 base, leaving 12 bases between them. CDR3 amino acids: CAWAGGGSNQPQHF. CDR3 nucleotides: TGTGCCTGGGCTGGCGGCGGAAGCAATCAGCCCCAGCATTTT.

This clonotype turned up a few times. V is TRBV6-5 and J is TRBJ1-1; tentative D call: TRBD1 (5 bases). Germline assignment: CDR1 MNHEY and CDR2 SVGAGI. This CDR3 region has 14 residues. V gave up 2 bases and J gave up 5 bases, with 12 bases separating them. The CDR3 here is CASSYDPGGTEAFF. The CDR3 coding sequence is TGTGCCAGCAGTTACGACCCTGGGGGGACTGAAGCTTTCTTT.

V and J are TRBV20-1 and TRBJ1-5; D is ambiguous. CDR3 length: 15 residues. Germline CDR1 DFQATT, CDR2 SNEGSKA (reference sequence). Deletions cut 8 bases from V and 0 bases from J, with 17 bases between. CDR3 in amino acids: CSSRLAADSNQPQHF. CDR3 DNA: TGCAGTAGCCGGCTGGCAGCCGATAGCAATCAGCCCCAGCATTTT.

This clonotype was detected a few times. J is TRBJ2-4 and V is TRBV7-3; no clear D. Trimming took off 5 bases at V and 8 bases at J, with 19 bases between the two ends. This CDR3 region has 15 residues. The germline gives CDR1 SGHTA, CDR2 FQGTGA. The DNA for the CDR3 is TGTGCCAGCAGCCCAGGTCGGCCAAAAGAGGACATTCAGTACTTC. It yields the protein CASSPGRPKEDIQYF.

The chain uses TRBV6-5 and TRBJ2-7; possibly TRBD1 for D (6 bases). The V end lost 5 bases, the J end lost 6 bases, and 20 bases lay between the germline ends. CDR1 and CDR2 from the germline V gene are MNHEY and SVGAGI. There are 15 residues in the CDR3. Written as DNA, the CDR3 is TGTGCCAGCAGTCGCTACCGGGACACCGGGACCGAGCAGTACTTC. This gives the protein CASSRYRDTGTEQYF.

This clonotype turned up a few times. J is TRBJ1-3 and V is TRBV20-1; D remains ambiguous. The CDR3 totals 13 residues. Between the trimmed V and J ends, which lost 2 bases and 0 bases, there was a span of 5 bases. The germline V gene encodes CDR1 DFQATT and CDR2 SNEGSKA (reference sequence). The CDR3 sequence: CSARYNSGNTIYF. In DNA, the CDR3 is TGCAGTGCTAGATACAACTCTGGAAACACCATATATTTT.

This clonotype was counted a few times. The V call is TRBV6-6, the J call TRBJ2-3; 9 bases agree with TRBD2. There are 16 residues in the CDR3. Germline V gene lookup returns CDR1 MNHNY and CDR2 SVGAGI (reference sequence). Trimming took 2 bases from V and 1 from J; bases not matched to a gene: 4. CDR3 in DNA: TGTGCCAGCAGTTACGGAGCGGGAGGAGGCACAGATACGCAGTATTTT. Encoded protein: CASSYGAGGGTDTQYF.

This clonotype was seen more than once but under ten times. The chain has TRBV20-1 and TRBJ2-3; 7 bases are a match to TRBD1. This CDR3 comprises 14 residues. Germline loops: CDR1 DFQATT, CDR2 SNEGSKA (reference sequence). V dropped 4 bases and J dropped 8; count of bases not matched to a gene: 12. The DNA of the CDR3 is TGCAGTGCTACCCAGCGAAGGGACAGTCGTACGCAGTATTTT. This codes for CSATQRRDSRTQYF.

This clonotype has more than one count but fewer than ten. This chain connects TRBV7-9 to TRBJ2-4, with a possible D match to TRBD1 (5 bases). The V gene lost 0 bases and the J gene lost 7 bases, with 10 bases spanning the gap. The germline V gene encodes CDR1 SEHNR and CDR2 FQNEAQ (reference sequence). CDR3 size: 14 residues. In DNA, the CDR3 is TGTGCCAGCAGCTTAGCGGGGCCTGGGAACATTCAGTACTTC. It specifies CASSLAGPGNIQYF. Based on the CDR3 plus reference TRBV7-9 and TRBJ2-4, the full variable domain is DTGVSQNPRHKITKRGQNVTFRCDPISEHNRLYWYRQTLGQGPEFLTYFQNEAQLEKSRLLSDRFSAERPKGSFSTLEIQRTEQGDSAMYLCASSLAGPGNIQYFGAGTRLSVL.

This clonotype was seen a few times. This chain connects TRBV6-2 or TRBV6-3 to TRBJ2-1, with D possibly matching TRBD1 (5 bases). Germline V gene lookup returns CDR1 MNHEY and CDR2 SVGEGT. Trimming left V 4 bases short and J 3 bases short, with 7 bases between. This CDR3 is built from 13 residues. In DNA form, the CDR3 reads TGTGCCAGCAGTTCGACAGTCTACAATGAGCAGTTCTTC. Its protein is CASSSTVYNEQFF.